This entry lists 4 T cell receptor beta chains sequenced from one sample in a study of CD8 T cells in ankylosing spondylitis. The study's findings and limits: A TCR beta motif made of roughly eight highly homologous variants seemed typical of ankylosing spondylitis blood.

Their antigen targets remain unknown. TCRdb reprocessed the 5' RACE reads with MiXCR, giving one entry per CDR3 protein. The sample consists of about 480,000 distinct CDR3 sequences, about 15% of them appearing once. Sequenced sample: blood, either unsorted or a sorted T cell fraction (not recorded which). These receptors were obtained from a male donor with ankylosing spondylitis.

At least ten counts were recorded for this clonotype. The CDR3 DNA is TGCGCCAGCAGTTCGTCATCTAGCGGCTACGAGCAGTACTTC. This sequence encodes CASSSSSSGYEQYF. This rearrangement joins TRBV5-1 to TRBJ2-7; TRBD2 agrees at 7 bases. Germline-derived CDR1 and CDR2 are SGHRS and YFSETQ. This CDR3 contains 14 residues. J lost 3 bases, V lost 5 bases, and 8 bases had no gene match.

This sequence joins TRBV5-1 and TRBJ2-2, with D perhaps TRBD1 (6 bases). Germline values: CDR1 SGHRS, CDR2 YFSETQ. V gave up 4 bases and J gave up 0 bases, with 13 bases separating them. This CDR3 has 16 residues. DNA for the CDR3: TGCGCCAGCAGCGTACAGGGTTTTCCGAACACCGGGGAGCTGTTTTTT. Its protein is CASSVQGFPNTGELFF.

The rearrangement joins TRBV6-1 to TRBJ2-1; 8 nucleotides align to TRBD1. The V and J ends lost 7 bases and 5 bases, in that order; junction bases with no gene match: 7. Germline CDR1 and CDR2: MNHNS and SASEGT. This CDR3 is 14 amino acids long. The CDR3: CASTADRGDNEQFF. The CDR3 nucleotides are TGTGCCAGCACTGCAGACAGGGGAGACAATGAGCAGTTCTTC.

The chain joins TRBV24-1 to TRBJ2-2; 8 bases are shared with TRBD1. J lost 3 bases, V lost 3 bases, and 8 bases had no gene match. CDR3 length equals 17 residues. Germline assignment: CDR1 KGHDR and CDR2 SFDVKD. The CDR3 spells CATSDRQGLGDTGELFF. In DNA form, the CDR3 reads TGTGCCACCAGTGATCGACAGGGGCTAGGGGACACCGGGGAGCTGTTTTTT.